A selection of T cell receptor beta chains follows, all from one sample in a study of human T cells and chemical hapten exposure. One entry per CDR3 protein, called by TCRdb with MiXCR from the RACE reads. The repertoire holds roughly 200,000 distinct CDR3 sequences, with around 25% as singletons. The source material was whole blood, sampled in connection with sensitization to the hapten diphenylcyclopropenone (DPC). The receptors come from a woman in her thirties or forties with alopecia areata. Some clones in this sample may be carry-over from other donors' samples. Both conserved end residues are part of each CDR3. Each record gives: V gene, clone size, D gene, J gene, CDR3 DNA, CDR3 protein. D genes are given only for firm matches. The size of a clone is reported for some rows only, either as once, few or many, or as a class for expanded clones.

v_call: TRBV20-1
clone_size: -
d_call: -
j_call: TRBJ1-2
cdr3_nt: TGCACCATTTGGTCTACGTCGGAAGGCTACACCTTC
cdr3_aa: CTIWSTSEGYTF

v_call: TRBV7-6
clone_size: -
d_call: -
j_call: TRBJ2-1
cdr3_nt: TGTGCCAGCAGGGCATTGGGACGGAACAATGAGCAGTTCTTC
cdr3_aa: CASRALGRNNEQFF

v_call: TRBV28
clone_size: -
d_call: -
j_call: TRBJ2-5
cdr3_nt: TGTGCCAGCAGTTCGGGACCGGAAATCCAAGAGACCCAGTACTTC
cdr3_aa: CASSSGPEIQETQYF

v_call: TRBV12-3/TRBV12-4
clone_size: -
d_call: TRBD2
j_call: TRBJ2-1
cdr3_nt: TGTGCCAGCAAACCGGGGGGGGCTTACAATGAGCAGTTCTTC
cdr3_aa: CASKPGGAYNEQFF

v_call: TRBV12-3/TRBV12-4
clone_size: -
d_call: -
j_call: TRBJ2-4
cdr3_nt: TGTGCCAGCAGTTTAGGCAGGGGCAAAAACATTCAGTACTTC
cdr3_aa: CASSLGRGKNIQYF

v_call: TRBV20-1
clone_size: -
d_call: TRBD2
j_call: TRBJ2-7
cdr3_nt: TGCAGTGCTGGGTCAGGGACTAGCGGGGTTTACGAGCAGTACTTC
cdr3_aa: CSAGSGTSGVYEQYF

v_call: TRBV18
clone_size: -
d_call: TRBD2
j_call: TRBJ2-7
cdr3_nt: TGTGCCAGCTCACCTTTGCGGGAGGGTTACGAGCAGTACTTC
cdr3_aa: CASSPLREGYEQYF

v_call: TRBV5-5
clone_size: -
d_call: -
j_call: TRBJ2-7
cdr3_nt: TGTGCCAGCAGCTTGGCAGCTACCTACGAGCAGTACTTC
cdr3_aa: CASSLAATYEQYF

v_call: TRBV12-3/TRBV12-4
clone_size: -
d_call: -
j_call: TRBJ1-5
cdr3_nt: TGTGCCAGCAGTTTAGACAGGGCAGGCAATCAGCCCCAGCATTTT
cdr3_aa: CASSLDRAGNQPQHF

v_call: TRBV14
clone_size: -
d_call: -
j_call: TRBJ2-5
cdr3_nt: TGTGCCAGCAGCCAAGATTGGAACAGGATCGAGACCCAGTACTTC
cdr3_aa: CASSQDWNRIETQYF

v_call: TRBV6-2/TRBV6-3
clone_size: -
d_call: TRBD2
j_call: TRBJ2-7
cdr3_nt: TGTGCCAGCAGTTACGGGACTAGCTCCTACGAGCAGTACTTC
cdr3_aa: CASSYGTSSYEQYF

v_call: TRBV7-8
clone_size: -
d_call: -
j_call: TRBJ2-7
cdr3_nt: TGTGCCAGCAGCCCGAGGGCGTTGGGCTACGAGCAGTACTTC
cdr3_aa: CASSPRALGYEQYF

v_call: TRBV5-6
clone_size: many
d_call: -
j_call: TRBJ1-2
cdr3_nt: TGTGCCAGCAGCTTACAGAATGGCTACACCTTC
cdr3_aa: CASSLQNGYTF

v_call: TRBV20-1
clone_size: few
d_call: -
j_call: TRBJ2-3
cdr3_nt: TGCAGTGCTTGGGGAGGCACAGATACGCAGTATTTT
cdr3_aa: CSAWGGTDTQYF

v_call: TRBV9
clone_size: few
d_call: -
j_call: TRBJ2-3
cdr3_nt: TGTGCCAGCAGCGTAGGTCCTAGAGAAACAGATACGCAGTATTTT
cdr3_aa: CASSVGPRETDTQYF

v_call: TRBV27
clone_size: many
d_call: TRBD1
j_call: TRBJ1-4
cdr3_nt: TGTGCCAGCAGGCAAACAGGGGGAAAACTGTTTTTT
cdr3_aa: CASRQTGGKLFF

v_call: TRBV18
clone_size: -
d_call: -
j_call: TRBJ1-1
cdr3_nt: TGTGCCAGCTCACCCTCACAGGCCCCGAACACTGAAGCTTTCTTT
cdr3_aa: CASSPSQAPNTEAFF

v_call: TRBV27
clone_size: -
d_call: TRBD1
j_call: TRBJ2-1
cdr3_nt: TGTGCCAGCACCCGAGTCCGGGACAGGGTTAATGAGCAGTTCTTC
cdr3_aa: CASTRVRDRVNEQFF

v_call: TRBV28
clone_size: -
d_call: -
j_call: TRBJ2-1
cdr3_nt: TGTGCCAGCAGTACCACCGGAGACCCAAACAATGAGCAGTTCTTC
cdr3_aa: CASSTTGDPNNEQFF

v_call: TRBV5-1
clone_size: -
d_call: -
j_call: TRBJ2-1
cdr3_nt: TGCGCCAGCAGCTTGACGAGGTCCGAACGGTTCTTC
cdr3_aa: CASSLTRSERFF

v_call: TRBV6-5
clone_size: -
d_call: -
j_call: TRBJ1-1
cdr3_nt: TGTGCCAGCAGTTACCCGAATGTTGCGACAGGCGCGGTCACTGAAGCTTTCTTT
cdr3_aa: CASSYPNVATGAVTEAFF

v_call: TRBV2
clone_size: -
d_call: -
j_call: TRBJ2-3
cdr3_nt: TGTGCCAGCAGTCCAAACCTGCCAGATACGCAGTATTTT
cdr3_aa: CASSPNLPDTQYF

v_call: TRBV20-1
clone_size: many
d_call: -
j_call: TRBJ2-7
cdr3_nt: TGCAGTGCTAGAGATCCCCTAACTGTTAGCGAGCAGTACTTC
cdr3_aa: CSARDPLTVSEQYF

v_call: TRBV6-2/TRBV6-3
clone_size: -
d_call: -
j_call: TRBJ1-5
cdr3_nt: TGTGCCAGCAGTTATATGAGCGGTAGCAATCAGCCCCAGCATTTT
cdr3_aa: CASSYMSGSNQPQHF

v_call: TRBV4-2
clone_size: few
d_call: TRBD2
j_call: TRBJ2-1
cdr3_nt: TGTGCCAGCAGCCAAGATCTAGGACTAGCGGGAGGAGAGCAGTTCTTC
cdr3_aa: CASSQDLGLAGGEQFF

v_call: TRBV5-1
clone_size: -
d_call: -
j_call: TRBJ2-7
cdr3_nt: TGCGCCAGCAGCCGGGACACTCCCTACGAGCAGTACTTC
cdr3_aa: CASSRDTPYEQYF

v_call: TRBV20-1
clone_size: few
d_call: TRBD1
j_call: TRBJ2-3
cdr3_nt: TGCAGTGCTACCCCGACAGGGCTCACAGATACGCAGTATTTT
cdr3_aa: CSATPTGLTDTQYF

v_call: TRBV6-2/TRBV6-3
clone_size: few
d_call: TRBD2
j_call: TRBJ2-1
cdr3_nt: TGTGCCAGCACCTCGGGAGGGCCAGGTGAGCAGTTCTTC
cdr3_aa: CASTSGGPGEQFF

v_call: TRBV27
clone_size: -
d_call: TRBD1
j_call: TRBJ1-1
cdr3_nt: TGTGCCAGCAGTTTTCAGGGGGGGGCTGAAGCTTTCTTT
cdr3_aa: CASSFQGGAEAFF

v_call: TRBV5-6
clone_size: few
d_call: -
j_call: TRBJ2-7
cdr3_nt: TGTGCCAGCAGCTTGGAGAGGGAGCAGTACTTC
cdr3_aa: CASSLEREQYF

v_call: TRBV7-2
clone_size: -
d_call: -
j_call: TRBJ2-1
cdr3_nt: TGTGCCAGCAGCTTAGTCTTGTATGAGCAGTTCTTC
cdr3_aa: CASSLVLYEQFF

v_call: TRBV6-6
clone_size: -
d_call: TRBD1
j_call: TRBJ1-2
cdr3_nt: TGTGCCAGCAGTACAGGGGAGGGTAAAGCTAACTATGGCTACACCTTC
cdr3_aa: CASSTGEGKANYGYTF

v_call: TRBV9
clone_size: -
d_call: TRBD2
j_call: TRBJ2-5
cdr3_nt: TGTGCCAGCAGCGCCCGAGGACTAGCTGAGGAGACCCAGTACTTC
cdr3_aa: CASSARGLAEETQYF

v_call: TRBV4-2
clone_size: -
d_call: -
j_call: TRBJ1-5
cdr3_nt: TGTGCCAGCAGCCAAGATGTGGCAGGCTTGGGGAAGCCCCAGCATTTT
cdr3_aa: CASSQDVAGLGKPQHF

v_call: TRBV3-1
clone_size: few
d_call: TRBD1
j_call: TRBJ1-1
cdr3_nt: TGTGCCAGCAGCCAATACAGGGGCACTGAAGCTTTCTTT
cdr3_aa: CASSQYRGTEAFF

v_call: TRBV18
clone_size: -
d_call: -
j_call: TRBJ2-2
cdr3_nt: TGTGCCAGCTCACCAGCTTACGTGAACACCGGGGAGCTGTTTTTT
cdr3_aa: CASSPAYVNTGELFF

v_call: TRBV4-2
clone_size: few
d_call: -
j_call: TRBJ2-5
cdr3_nt: TGTGCCAGCAGCCCCAAAGACCAAGAGACCCAGTACTTC
cdr3_aa: CASSPKDQETQYF

v_call: TRBV27
clone_size: few
d_call: TRBD1
j_call: TRBJ2-7
cdr3_nt: TGTGCCAGCAGTTTATCGGGACAGGGGAGCTCCTACGAGCAGTACTTC
cdr3_aa: CASSLSGQGSSYEQYF

v_call: TRBV5-4
clone_size: -
d_call: TRBD2
j_call: TRBJ2-1
cdr3_nt: TGTGCCAGCAGTTCTAGCGGGAGGGCCCTCTACAATGAGCAGTTCTTC
cdr3_aa: CASSSSGRALYNEQFF

v_call: TRBV9
clone_size: -
d_call: TRBD1
j_call: TRBJ2-3
cdr3_nt: TGTGCCAGCAGCGTCTGGGACAGGGGGACAGATACGCAGTATTTT
cdr3_aa: CASSVWDRGTDTQYF

v_call: TRBV9
clone_size: -
d_call: TRBD1
j_call: TRBJ2-3
cdr3_nt: TGTGCCAGCAGCGTTTGGGACAGAAACACAGATACGCAGTATTTT
cdr3_aa: CASSVWDRNTDTQYF

v_call: TRBV6-5
clone_size: few
d_call: TRBD2
j_call: TRBJ2-7
cdr3_nt: TGTGCCAGCAGGGAGGCCTGGGGACTAGCGGGCTACGAGCAGTACTTC
cdr3_aa: CASREAWGLAGYEQYF

v_call: TRBV20-1
clone_size: -
d_call: TRBD1
j_call: TRBJ2-2
cdr3_nt: TGCAGTGCTGATACAGGGGGCGTCACCGGGGAGCTGTTTTTT
cdr3_aa: CSADTGGVTGELFF

v_call: TRBV29-1
clone_size: few
d_call: -
j_call: TRBJ2-6
cdr3_nt: TGCAGCGTTTCTCACGAGTCTGGGGCCAACGTCCTGACTTTC
cdr3_aa: CSVSHESGANVLTF

v_call: TRBV28
clone_size: -
d_call: -
j_call: TRBJ1-2
cdr3_nt: TGTGCCAGCAGTCACAACTATGGCTACACCTTC
cdr3_aa: CASSHNYGYTF

v_call: TRBV7-9
clone_size: few
d_call: -
j_call: TRBJ2-1
cdr3_nt: TGTGCCAGCAGCTCGATGGGCATCTACAATGAGCAGTTCTTC
cdr3_aa: CASSSMGIYNEQFF

v_call: TRBV29-1
clone_size: few
d_call: TRBD1
j_call: TRBJ1-5
cdr3_nt: TGCAGCGCCGCGACAGGGTCGTTAAACCAGCCCCAGCATTTT
cdr3_aa: CSAATGSLNQPQHF

v_call: TRBV7-2
clone_size: few
d_call: -
j_call: TRBJ2-7
cdr3_nt: TGTGCCAGCAGCTCACATCTGGCGGGGGAGCAGTACTTC
cdr3_aa: CASSSHLAGEQYF

v_call: TRBV29-1
clone_size: few
d_call: TRBD1
j_call: TRBJ1-3
cdr3_nt: TGCAGCGCCACCCTAACGACAGGGCGCCGAAACACCATATATTTT
cdr3_aa: CSATLTTGRRNTIYF

v_call: TRBV3-1
clone_size: -
d_call: -
j_call: TRBJ2-7
cdr3_nt: TGTGCCAGCAGCCAAGGAGAAATGGAGTACTTC
cdr3_aa: CASSQGEMEYF

v_call: TRBV4-3
clone_size: -
d_call: -
j_call: TRBJ2-5
cdr3_nt: TGCGCCAGCAGCCAAGACAGTGCAAGGACCCAGTACTTC
cdr3_aa: CASSQDSARTQYF

v_call: TRBV27
clone_size: many
d_call: TRBD2
j_call: TRBJ2-2
cdr3_nt: TGTGCCAGGCCCCCAGGGACGGGACAGCGGGAGGGCCGGACCGGGGAGCTGTTTTTT
cdr3_aa: CARPPGTGQREGRTGELFF

v_call: TRBV7-2
clone_size: -
d_call: -
j_call: TRBJ2-2
cdr3_nt: TGTGCCAGCAGCTTTGGGGGCTTGGGCACCGGGGAGCTGTTTTTT
cdr3_aa: CASSFGGLGTGELFF

v_call: TRBV6-5
clone_size: -
d_call: TRBD2
j_call: TRBJ2-7
cdr3_nt: TGTGCCAGCAGTTCGATAGCGGGAGCAAACTCCTACGAGCAGTACTTC
cdr3_aa: CASSSIAGANSYEQYF

v_call: TRBV29-1
clone_size: few
d_call: TRBD1
j_call: TRBJ1-5
cdr3_nt: TGCAGCGCGACCACCGGGACAGCCAATCAGCCCCAGCATTTT
cdr3_aa: CSATTGTANQPQHF